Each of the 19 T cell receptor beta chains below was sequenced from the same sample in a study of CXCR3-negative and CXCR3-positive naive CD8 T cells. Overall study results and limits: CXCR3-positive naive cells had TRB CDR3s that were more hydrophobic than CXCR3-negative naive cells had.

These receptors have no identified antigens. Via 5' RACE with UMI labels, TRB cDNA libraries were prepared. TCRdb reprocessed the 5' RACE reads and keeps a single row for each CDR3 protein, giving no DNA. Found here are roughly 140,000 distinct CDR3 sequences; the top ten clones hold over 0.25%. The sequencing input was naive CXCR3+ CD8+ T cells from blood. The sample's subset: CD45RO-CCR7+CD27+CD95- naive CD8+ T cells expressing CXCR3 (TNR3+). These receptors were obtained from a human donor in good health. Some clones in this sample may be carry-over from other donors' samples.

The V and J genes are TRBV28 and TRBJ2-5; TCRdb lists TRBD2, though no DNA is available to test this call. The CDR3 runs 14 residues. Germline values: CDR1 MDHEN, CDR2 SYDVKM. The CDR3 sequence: CASSSSMGPPTQYF.

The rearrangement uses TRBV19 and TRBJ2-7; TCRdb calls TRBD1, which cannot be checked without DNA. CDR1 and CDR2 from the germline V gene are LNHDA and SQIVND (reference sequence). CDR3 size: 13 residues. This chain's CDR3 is CASSTQGQGEQYF.

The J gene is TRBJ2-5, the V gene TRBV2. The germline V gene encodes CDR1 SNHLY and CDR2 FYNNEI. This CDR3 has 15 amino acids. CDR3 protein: CASSEILDGQETQYF.

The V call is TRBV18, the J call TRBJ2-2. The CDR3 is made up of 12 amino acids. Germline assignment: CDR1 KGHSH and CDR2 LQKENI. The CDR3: CASSFSAGELFF.

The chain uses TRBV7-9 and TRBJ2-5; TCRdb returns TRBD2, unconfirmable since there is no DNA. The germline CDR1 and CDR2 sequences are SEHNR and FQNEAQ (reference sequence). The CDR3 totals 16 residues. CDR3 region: CASSYGIAGVQETQYF. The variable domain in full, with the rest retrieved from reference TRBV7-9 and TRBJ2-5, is DTGVSQNPRHKITKRGQNVTFRCDPISEHNRLYWYRQTLGQGPEFLTYFQNEAQLEKSRLLSDRFSAERPKGSFSTLEIQRTEQGDSAMYLCASSYGIAGVQETQYFGPGTRLLVL.

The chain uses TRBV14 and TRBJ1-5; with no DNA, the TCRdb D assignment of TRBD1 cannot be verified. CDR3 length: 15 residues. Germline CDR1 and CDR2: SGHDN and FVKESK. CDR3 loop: CASSQGTGVGQPQHF.

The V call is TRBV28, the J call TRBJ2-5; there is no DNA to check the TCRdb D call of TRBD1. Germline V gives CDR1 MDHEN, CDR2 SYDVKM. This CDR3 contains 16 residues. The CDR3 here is CASRKLGQGVWETQYF.

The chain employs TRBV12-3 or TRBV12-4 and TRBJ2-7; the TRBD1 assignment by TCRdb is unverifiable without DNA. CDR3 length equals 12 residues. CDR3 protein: CASSHGGYEQYF.

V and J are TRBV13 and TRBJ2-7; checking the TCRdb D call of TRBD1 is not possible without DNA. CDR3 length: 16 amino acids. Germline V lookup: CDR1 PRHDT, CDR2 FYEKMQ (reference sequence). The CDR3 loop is CASSPPRDRGIREQYF.

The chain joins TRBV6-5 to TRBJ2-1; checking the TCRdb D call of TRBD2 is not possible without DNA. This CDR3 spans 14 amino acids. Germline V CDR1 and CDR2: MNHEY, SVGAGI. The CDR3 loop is CASSLSRMANEQFF.

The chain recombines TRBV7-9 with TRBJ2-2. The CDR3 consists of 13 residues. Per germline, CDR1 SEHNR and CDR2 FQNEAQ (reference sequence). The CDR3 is CASRPGNTGELFF.

The CDR3: CSARGLAGGYEQFF. The chain is built from TRBV20-1 and TRBJ2-1; without DNA, the TCRdb call of TRBD2 cannot be checked. The CDR3 spans 14 residues. Germline V CDR1 and CDR2: DFQATT, SNEGSKA (reference sequence).

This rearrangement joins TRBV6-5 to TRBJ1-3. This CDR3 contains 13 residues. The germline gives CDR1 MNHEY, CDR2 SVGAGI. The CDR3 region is CASSYRAGNTIYF.

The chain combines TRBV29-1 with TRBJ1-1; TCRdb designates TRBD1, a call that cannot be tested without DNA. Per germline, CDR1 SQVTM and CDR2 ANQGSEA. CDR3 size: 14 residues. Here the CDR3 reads CSVNRGIPITEAFF.

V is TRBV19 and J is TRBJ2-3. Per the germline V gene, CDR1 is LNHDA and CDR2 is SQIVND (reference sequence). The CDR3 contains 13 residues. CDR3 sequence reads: CASTDRSSDTQYF.

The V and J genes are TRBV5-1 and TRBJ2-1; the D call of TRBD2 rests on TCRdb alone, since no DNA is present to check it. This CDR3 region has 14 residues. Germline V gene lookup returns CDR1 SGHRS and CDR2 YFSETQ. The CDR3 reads CASKRAGPAGEQFF.

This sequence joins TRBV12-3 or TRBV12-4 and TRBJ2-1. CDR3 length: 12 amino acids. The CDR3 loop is CASSRIGLEQFF.

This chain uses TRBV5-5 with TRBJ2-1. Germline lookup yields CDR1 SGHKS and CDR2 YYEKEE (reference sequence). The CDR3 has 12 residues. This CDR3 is CASSLSPPEQFF. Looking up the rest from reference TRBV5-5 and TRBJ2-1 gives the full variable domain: DAGVTQSPTHLIKTRGQQVTLRCSPISGHKSVSWYQQVLGQGPQFIFQYYEKEERGRGNFPDRFSARQFPNYSSELNVNALLLGDSALYLCASSLSPPEQFFGPGTRLTVL.

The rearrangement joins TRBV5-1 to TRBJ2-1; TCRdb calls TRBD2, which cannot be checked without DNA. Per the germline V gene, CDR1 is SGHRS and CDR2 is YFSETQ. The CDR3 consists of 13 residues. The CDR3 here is CASSDRLDPEQFF.